These T cell receptor beta chains were read from a single sample in a study of persistence of HIV-infected CD4 T cells. The repertoire was sequenced with immunoSEQ multiplex PCR; TCRdb's copy has only in-frame clones and lacks some. The sample holds 25,000 to 30,000 clones; around 73% are singletons and the top ten take less than 0.95%. These receptors are not linked to any known antigen. This sample comprised CD4+ T cells sorted from PBMCs after 18-hour stimulation, obtained from a patient who received antiretroviral therapy. These receptor sequences come from an adult woman with HIV who was CMV-seropositive. Both conserved end residues are part of each CDR3. A D gene is named only where the DNA matches it firmly. Size is omitted from some rows. Given values are once, few, many or a class for expanded clones.

V gene,clone size,J gene,D gene,CDR3 protein,CDR3 DNA
TRBV21-1,-,TRBJ1-3,-,CASSKAFSGNTIYF,TGTGCCAGCAGCAAGGCCTTCTCTGGAAACACCATATATTTT
TRBV4-1,-,TRBJ2-5,-,CASSLLPQETQYF,TGCGCCAGCAGCCTACTCCCTCAAGAGACCCAGTACTTC
TRBV2,-,TRBJ1-6,-,CASSLDRANSPLHF,TGTGCCAGCAGTCTGGACAGAGCCAATTCACCCCTCCACTTT
TRBV3-1/TRBV3-2,-,TRBJ1-6,-,CASSQVNLNSPLHF,TGTGCCAGCAGCCAAGTCAACCTCAATTCACCCCTCCACTTT
TRBV2,-,TRBJ2-3,TRBD1,CASRGQRTPADTQYF,TGTGCCAGCAGGGGACAGCGAACCCCCGCAGATACGCAGTATTTT
TRBV30,-,TRBJ1-4,-,CAWSAGGTNEKLFF,TGTGCCTGGAGTGCCGGAGGGACTAATGAAAAACTGTTTTTT
TRBV7-8,-,TRBJ1-6,TRBD1,CASGTDNSPLHF,TGTGCCAGCGGGACAGACAATTCACCCCTCCACTTT
TRBV7-6,-,TRBJ1-2,-,CASSLRGNGYTF,TGTGCCAGCAGCTTGCGTGGCAATGGCTACACCTTC
TRBV6-5,-,TRBJ2-5,-,CASSLTGWTQYF,TGTGCCAGCAGCCTGACGGGCTGGACCCAGTACTTC
TRBV6-5,-,TRBJ1-5,-,CASTRGPHQPQHF,TGTGCCAGCACAAGGGGACCACATCAGCCCCAGCATTTT
TRBV5-6,once,TRBJ2-7,TRBD2,CASSHTGTSGFYEQYF,TGTGCCAGCAGTCACACCGGGACTAGCGGGTTCTACGAGCAGTACTTC
TRBV18,-,TRBJ2-2,-,CASSPRLPGTGELFF,TGTGCCAGCTCACCGCGACTCCCGGGCACCGGGGAGCTGTTTTTT
TRBV2,-,TRBJ1-3,-,CASRGQLSGNTIYF,TGTGCCAGCAGAGGACAACTGTCAGGAAACACCATATATTTT
TRBV3-1/TRBV3-2,-,TRBJ1-1,TRBD1,CASSLKGQGLGEAFF,TGTGCCAGCAGCCTAAAGGGACAGGGTTTAGGTGAAGCTTTCTTT
TRBV5-4,once,TRBJ1-3,TRBD1,CASSLDRVRNTIYF,TGTGCCAGCAGCTTAGACAGGGTCCGGAACACCATATATTTT
TRBV9,few,TRBJ1-1,-,CASSPKWRGTEAFF,TGTGCCAGCAGCCCCAAATGGCGAGGCACTGAAGCTTTCTTT
TRBV5-5,-,TRBJ1-1,TRBD1,CASRDTGGLLPGTEAFF,TGTGCCAGCAGGGACACAGGGGGGCTACTCCCGGGCACTGAAGCTTTCTTT
TRBV4-1,-,TRBJ2-1,-,CASSQVLVAYNEQFF,TGCGCCAGCAGCCAAGTTCTAGTCGCGTACAATGAGCAGTTCTTC